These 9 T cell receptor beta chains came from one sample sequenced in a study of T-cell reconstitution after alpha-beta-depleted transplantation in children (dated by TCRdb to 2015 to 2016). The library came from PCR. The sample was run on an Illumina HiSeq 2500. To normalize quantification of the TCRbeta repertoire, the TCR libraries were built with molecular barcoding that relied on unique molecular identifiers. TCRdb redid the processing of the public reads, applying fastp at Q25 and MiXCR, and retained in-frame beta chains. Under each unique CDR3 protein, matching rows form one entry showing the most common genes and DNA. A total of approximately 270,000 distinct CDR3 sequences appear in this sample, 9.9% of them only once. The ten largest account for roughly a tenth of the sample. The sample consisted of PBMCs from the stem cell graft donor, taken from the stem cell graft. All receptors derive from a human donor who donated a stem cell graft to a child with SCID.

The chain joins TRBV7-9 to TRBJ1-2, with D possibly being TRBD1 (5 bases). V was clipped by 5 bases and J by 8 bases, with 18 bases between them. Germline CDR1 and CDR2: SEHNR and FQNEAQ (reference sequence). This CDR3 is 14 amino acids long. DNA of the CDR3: TGTGCCAGCAGCCCCTCTGGGGGGGATTGGGGCTACACCTTC. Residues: CASSPSGGDWGYTF. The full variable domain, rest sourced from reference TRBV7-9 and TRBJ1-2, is DTGVSQNPRHKITKRGQNVTFRCDPISEHNRLYWYRQTLGQGPEFLTYFQNEAQLEKSRLLSDRFSAERPKGSFSTLEIQRTEQGDSAMYLCASSPSGGDWGYTFGSGTRLTVV.

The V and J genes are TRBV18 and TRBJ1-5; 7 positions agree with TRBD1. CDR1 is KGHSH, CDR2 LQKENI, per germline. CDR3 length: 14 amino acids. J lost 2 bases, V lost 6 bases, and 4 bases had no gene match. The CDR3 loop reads CASSRDSGNQPQHF. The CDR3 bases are TGTGCCAGCTCGCGGGACAGCGGCAATCAGCCCCAGCATTTT.

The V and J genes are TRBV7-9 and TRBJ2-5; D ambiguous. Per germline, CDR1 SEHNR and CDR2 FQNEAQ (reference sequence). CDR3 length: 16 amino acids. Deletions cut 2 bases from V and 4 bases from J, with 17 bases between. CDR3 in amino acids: CASSLWDVAGLETQYF. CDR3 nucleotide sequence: TGTGCCAGCAGCTTATGGGATGTGGCCGGGTTAGAGACCCAGTACTTC.

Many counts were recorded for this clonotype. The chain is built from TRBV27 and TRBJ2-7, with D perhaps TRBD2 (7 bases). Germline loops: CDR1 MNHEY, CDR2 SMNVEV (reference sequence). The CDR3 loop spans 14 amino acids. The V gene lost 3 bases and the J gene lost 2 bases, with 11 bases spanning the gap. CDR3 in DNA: TGTGCCAGCAGTTTCCTCGGGGGGCCCTACGAGCAGTACTTC. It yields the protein CASSFLGGPYEQYF.

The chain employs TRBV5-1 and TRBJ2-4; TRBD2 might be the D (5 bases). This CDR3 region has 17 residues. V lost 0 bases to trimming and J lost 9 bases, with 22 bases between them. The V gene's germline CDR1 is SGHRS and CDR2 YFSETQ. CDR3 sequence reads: CASSLADFDGGSPIQYF. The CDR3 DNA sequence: TGCGCCAGCAGCTTGGCCGATTTCGACGGAGGATCCCCCATTCAGTACTTC.

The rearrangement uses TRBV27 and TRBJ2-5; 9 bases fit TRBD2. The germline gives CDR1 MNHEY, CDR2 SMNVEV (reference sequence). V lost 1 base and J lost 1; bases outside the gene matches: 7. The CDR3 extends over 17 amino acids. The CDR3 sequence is CASSLLRGAGGQETQYF. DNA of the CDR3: TGTGCCAGCAGTTTATTGAGAGGAGCGGGGGGCCAAGAGACCCAGTACTTC.

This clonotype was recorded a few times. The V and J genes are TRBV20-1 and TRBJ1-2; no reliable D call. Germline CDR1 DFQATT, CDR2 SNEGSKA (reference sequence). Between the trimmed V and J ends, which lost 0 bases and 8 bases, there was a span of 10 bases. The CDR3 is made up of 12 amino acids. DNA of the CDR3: TGCAGTGCTAGAGAAAACAGTTTAGGCTACACCTTC. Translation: CSARENSLGYTF.

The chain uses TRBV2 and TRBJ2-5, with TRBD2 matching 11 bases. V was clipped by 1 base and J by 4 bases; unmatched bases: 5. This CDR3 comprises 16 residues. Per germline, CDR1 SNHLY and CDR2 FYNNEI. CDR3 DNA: TGTGCCAGCAGTGAAGTGGTAACTAGCGGGGGAGAGACCCAGTACTTC. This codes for CASSEVVTSGGETQYF.

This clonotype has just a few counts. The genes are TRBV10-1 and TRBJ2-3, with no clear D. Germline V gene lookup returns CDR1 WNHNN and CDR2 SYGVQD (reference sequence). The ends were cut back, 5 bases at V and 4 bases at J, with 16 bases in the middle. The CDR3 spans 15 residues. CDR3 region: CASSRSSSFADTQYF. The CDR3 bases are TGCGCCAGCAGTCGGTCTAGTTCGTTTGCAGATACGCAGTATTTT.